This T cell receptor beta chain was obtained from a study of CD4 T cells in relation to SARS-CoV-2 and coronaviruses. Findings of the study overall: In around 60% of donors, memory CD4+ clonotypes crossrecognized SARS-CoV-2 and at least one common cold coronavirus spike.

The trim removed 8 bases at V and 0 bases at J, leaving 3 bases unmatched. This CDR3 is built from 14 residues. The germline V gene has CDR1 ENHRY and CDR2 SYGVKD. Note on this clone: Antigen: not known.

Uncultured naive and memory CD4+ T cells supplied DNA for deep TCR-beta sequencing. Data came from immunoSEQ multiplex PCR; TCRdb stores just in-frame clones and leaves some out. The data hold 60,000 to 75,000 clones, with over 90% observed a single time. Before the COVID-19 pandemic, during about 2011-2019, CD4+ T cells were taken from unexposed donors. Cryopreserved PBMCs were CD4-enriched, then split into naive and memory cells. The sequence was collected from a human donor in good health. V usage is TRBV10-3 and J usage is TRBJ2-7; TRBD2 matches at 11 bases. Source material: naive CD4+ T cells from PBMCs. Subset described: naive CD4+ T cells isolated by negative enrichment. CDR3 loop: CAIASGGFSYEQYF. The CDR3 bases are TGTGCCATCGCTAGCGGGGGGTTCTCCTACGAGCAGTACTTC.